This TCR beta chain stems from a study of cytomegalovirus exposure and HLA in healthy donors. About the research overall: There were roughly 120 million unique TCR beta sequences, drawn from roughly 200 million T cells, in an earlier analysis. Findings of the study overall: Listed as cytomegalovirus-associated were 164 TCR beta chains. One cluster of highly shared sequence variants probably arose as a sequencing artifact. In a later analysis, TCR beta V- and J-gene trimming showed a link to a missense DCLRE1C variant.

Amplification used 60 Vbeta primers and 13 Jbeta primers. The protocol was immunoSEQ multiplex PCR, while the TCRdb copy is restricted to in-frame clones and leaves out a portion. The data show 100,000 or so clones, roughly 80% seen once. This CDR3 region has 15 residues. The V and J ends lost 3 bases and 4 bases respectively, with 15 bases between them. The V gene's germline CDR1 is SGHDT and CDR2 YYEEEE. Concerning this clone: No antigen is known for it.

This clonotype was sampled from a man aged 25-40 years in good health and CMV-seropositive. Material for sequencing was PBMCs. The rearrangement links TRBV5-6 to TRBJ2-3; D might be TRBD2 (6 bases). The CDR3 bases are TGTGCCAGCAGCTCAGGGTTGGGGGGTCCAGATACGCAGTATTTT. As protein: CASSSGLGGPDTQYF.